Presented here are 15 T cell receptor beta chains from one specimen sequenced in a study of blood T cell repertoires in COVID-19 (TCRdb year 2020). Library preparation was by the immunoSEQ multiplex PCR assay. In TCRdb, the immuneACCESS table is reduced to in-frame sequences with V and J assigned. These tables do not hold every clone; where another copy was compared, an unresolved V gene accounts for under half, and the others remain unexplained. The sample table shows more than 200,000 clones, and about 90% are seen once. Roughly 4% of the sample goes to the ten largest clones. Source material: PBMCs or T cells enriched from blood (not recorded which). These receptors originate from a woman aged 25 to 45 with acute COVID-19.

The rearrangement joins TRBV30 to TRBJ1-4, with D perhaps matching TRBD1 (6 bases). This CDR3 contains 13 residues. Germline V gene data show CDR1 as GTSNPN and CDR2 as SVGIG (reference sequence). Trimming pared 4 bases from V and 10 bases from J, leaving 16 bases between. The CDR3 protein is CAWNIQGFGKLFF. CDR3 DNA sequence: TGTGCCTGGAATATACAGGGTTTCGGAAAACTGTTTTTT.

This chain's CDR3 is CASSGGVNTEAFF. In DNA, the CDR3 is TGTGCCAGTAGTGGGGGGGTGAACACTGAAGCTTTCTTT. The chain employs TRBV19 and TRBJ1-1, with a weak D call TRBD1 (5 bases). The CDR3 runs 13 residues. CDR1 and CDR2 (germline): LNHDA, SQIVND (reference sequence). Trimming removed 5 bases from V and 0 bases from J, with 7 bases in between.

The chain's CDR3 is CASSVEDRVGTEAFF. In DNA form, the CDR3 reads TGTGCCAGCAGCGTAGAGGACAGGGTAGGAACTGAAGCTTTCTTT. J is TRBJ1-1 and V is TRBV9, with TRBD1 identical over 8 bases. The trim removed 0 bases at V and 5 bases at J, leaving 6 bases unmatched. Looked up from germline, CDR1 is SGDLS and CDR2 is YYNGEE. This CDR3 comprises 15 residues.

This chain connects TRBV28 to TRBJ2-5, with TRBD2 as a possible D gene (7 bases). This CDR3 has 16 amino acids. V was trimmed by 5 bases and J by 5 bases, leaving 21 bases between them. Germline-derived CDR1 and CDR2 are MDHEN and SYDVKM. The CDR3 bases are TGTGCCAGCAGTCTAGCCCGCGCCAGGGGAGGGGAGACCCAGTACTTC. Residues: CASSLARARGGETQYF.

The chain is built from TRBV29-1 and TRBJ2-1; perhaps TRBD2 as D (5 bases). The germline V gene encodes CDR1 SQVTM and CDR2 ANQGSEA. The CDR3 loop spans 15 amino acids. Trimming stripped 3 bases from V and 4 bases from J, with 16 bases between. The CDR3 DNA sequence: TGCAGCGTTGAGAGGGCAGCCCTAGTTTACAATGAGCAGTTCTTC. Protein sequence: CSVERAALVYNEQFF.

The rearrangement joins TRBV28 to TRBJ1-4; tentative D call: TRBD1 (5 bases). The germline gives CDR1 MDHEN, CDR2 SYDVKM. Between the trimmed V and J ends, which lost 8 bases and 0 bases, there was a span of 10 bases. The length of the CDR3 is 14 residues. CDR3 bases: TGTGCCAGCGGCTTGACAGCAACTAATGAAAAACTGTTTTTT. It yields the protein CASGLTATNEKLFF.

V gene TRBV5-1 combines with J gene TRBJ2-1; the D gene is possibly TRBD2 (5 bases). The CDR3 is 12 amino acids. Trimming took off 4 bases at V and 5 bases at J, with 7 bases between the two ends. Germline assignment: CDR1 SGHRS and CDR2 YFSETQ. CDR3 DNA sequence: TGCGCCAGCAGCCTCGGGGACAATGAGCAGTTCTTC. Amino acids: CASSLGDNEQFF. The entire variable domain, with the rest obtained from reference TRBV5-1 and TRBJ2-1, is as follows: KAGVTQTPRYLIKTRGQQVTLSCSPISGHRSVSWYQQTPGQGLQFLFEYFSETQRNKGNFPGRFSGRQFSNSRSEMNVSTLELGDSALYLCASSLGDNEQFFGPGTRLTVL.

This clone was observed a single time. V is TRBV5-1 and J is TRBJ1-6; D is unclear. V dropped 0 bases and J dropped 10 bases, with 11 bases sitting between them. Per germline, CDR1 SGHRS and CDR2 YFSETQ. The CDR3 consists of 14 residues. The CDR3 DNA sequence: TGCGCCAGCAGCTTGGCTGGTCGGGGATCACCCCTCCACTTT. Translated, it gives CASSLAGRGSPLHF.

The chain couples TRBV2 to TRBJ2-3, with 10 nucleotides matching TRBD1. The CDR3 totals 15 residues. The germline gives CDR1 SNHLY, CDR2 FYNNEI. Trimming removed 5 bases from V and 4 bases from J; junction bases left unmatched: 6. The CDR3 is CASSLDRGQADTQYF. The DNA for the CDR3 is TGTGCCAGCAGTCTTGACAGGGGGCAGGCAGATACGCAGTATTTT.

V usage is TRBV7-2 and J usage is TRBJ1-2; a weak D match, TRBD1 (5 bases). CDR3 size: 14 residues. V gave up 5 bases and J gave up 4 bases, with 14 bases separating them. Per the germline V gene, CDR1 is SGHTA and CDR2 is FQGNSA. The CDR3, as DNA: TGTGCCAGCAGCCTGACAGACAGACTCTATGGCTACACCTTC. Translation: CASSLTDRLYGYTF.

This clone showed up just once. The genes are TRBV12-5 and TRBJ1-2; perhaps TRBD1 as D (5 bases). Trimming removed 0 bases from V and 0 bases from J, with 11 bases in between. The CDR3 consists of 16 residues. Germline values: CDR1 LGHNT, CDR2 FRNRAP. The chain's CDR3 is CASGLVSQGANYGYTF. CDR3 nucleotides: TGTGCTAGTGGTTTGGTATCGCAGGGCGCTAACTATGGCTACACCTTC.

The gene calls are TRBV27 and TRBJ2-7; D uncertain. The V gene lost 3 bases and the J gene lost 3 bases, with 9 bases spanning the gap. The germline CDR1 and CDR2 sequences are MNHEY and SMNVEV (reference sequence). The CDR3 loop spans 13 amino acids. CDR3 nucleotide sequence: TGTGCCAGCAGTTTTGGCCCCCACTACGAGCAGTACTTC. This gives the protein CASSFGPHYEQYF.

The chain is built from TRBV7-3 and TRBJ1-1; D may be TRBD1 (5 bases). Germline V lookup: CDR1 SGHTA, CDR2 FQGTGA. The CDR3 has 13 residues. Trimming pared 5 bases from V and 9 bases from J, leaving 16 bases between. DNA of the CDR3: TGTGCCAGCAGCCGCGAAGGGCAGGGAAAAGCTTTCTTT. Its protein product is CASSREGQGKAFF.

The CDR3 spells CASSPTGQAIPDTQYF. CDR3 bases: TGTGCCAGCAGCCCCACGGGACAGGCTATTCCAGATACGCAGTATTTT. This sequence joins TRBV5-4 and TRBJ2-3; 8 bases are a match to TRBD1. With V trimmed by 4 bases and J by 4 bases, 11 bases remained unmatched. The length of the CDR3 is 16 residues. CDR1 and CDR2 (germline): SGHNT, YYREEE (reference sequence).

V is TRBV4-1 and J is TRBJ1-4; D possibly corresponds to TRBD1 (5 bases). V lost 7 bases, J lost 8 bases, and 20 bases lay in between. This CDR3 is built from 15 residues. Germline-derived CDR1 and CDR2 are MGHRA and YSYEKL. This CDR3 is CASKFAGRTTEKLFF. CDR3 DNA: TGCGCCAGCAAATTCGCGGGACGGACTACGGAAAAACTGTTTTTT.